This T cell receptor beta chain was profiled in a study of shared clonotypes between healthy human individuals. Broader study findings: Naive CD4 clonotype sharing across a few donors was about 5%.

As regards this clone: No antigen is known for it.

Method: immunoSEQ multiplex PCR; TCRdb's copy keeps in-frame clones and lacks some. In the table there are 2 million to 2.5 million clones, 85% to 95% of which are singletons. Partitioning of CD4+ cells yielded a CD45RA+ naive subset and a CD45RA-negative memory subset. The sequenced material came from naive CD4+ T cells sorted from blood. The subset here: CD45RA+ positively selected. This receptor was obtained from a man aged 18-30 years in good health.

The CDR3 DNA is TGCGCCACCAAGGGAGGGCCGAACACCGGGGAGCTGTTTTTT. It translates to CATKGGPNTGELFF. V and J are TRBV10-2 and TRBJ2-2; 7 bases match TRBD2. The CDR3 spans 14 residues. From germline, CDR1 is WSHSY and CDR2 SAAADI. Trimming cost V 10 bases and J 0 bases; bases outside gene matches: 5.